The 15 T cell receptor beta chains in this list originate from one sample, sequenced in a study of brain metastases from non-small cell lung cancer. TCRdb's copy holds only in-frame clones and misses some; the assay was immunoSEQ multiplex PCR. The data contain about 430 clones, under 90% of them singletons. Sample: tumor-adjacent normal tissue. The receptors derive from a donor aged 40 or over with non-small cell lung cancer.

The chain combines TRBV2 with TRBJ1-1, with D tentatively TRBD1 (5 bases). The V end was cut by 6 bases, the J end by 1 base, with 12 bases between. CDR1 is SNHLY and CDR2 is FYNNEI in the germline V gene. The CDR3 consists of 14 residues. CDR3 sequence reads: CASSRMGGNTEAFF. As DNA, the CDR3 is TGTGCCAGCAGCCGAATGGGGGGGAACACTGAAGCTTTCTTT. Drawing the rest from reference TRBV2 and TRBJ1-1, the complete variable domain is EPEVTQTPSHQVTQMGQEVILRCVPISNHLYFYWYRQILGQKVEFLVSFYNNEISEKSEIFDDQFSVERPDGSNFTLKIRSTKLEDSAMYFCASSRMGGNTEAFFGQGTRLTVV.

This sequence joins TRBV5-4 and TRBJ2-7; 7 bases agree with TRBD2. Losses at the gene ends were 0 bases for V and 7 bases for J; bases not matched to a gene: 10. CDR1 is SGHNT, CDR2 YYREEE, per germline (reference sequence). The CDR3 is 15 amino acids. CDR3 DNA: TGTGCCAGCAGCTTGGTTGGGACCTACGGGGGGGAGCAGTACTTC. It specifies CASSLVGTYGGEQYF.

This rearrangement joins TRBV7-9 to TRBJ2-1; the D gene could be TRBD1 or TRBD2 (8 bases each). Between the trimmed V and J ends, which lost 5 bases and 7 bases, there was a span of 21 bases. Germline CDR1 is SEHNR and CDR2 is FQNEAQ (reference sequence). The CDR3 extends over 16 amino acids. The DNA for the CDR3 is TGTGCCAGCAGCCCGGGGGGGACAGGAGGGGAGAATGAGCAGTTCTTC. It specifies CASSPGGTGGENEQFF.

The genes are TRBV5-5 and TRBJ1-5; weak D call: TRBD1 (6 bases). The germline V gene encodes CDR1 SGHKS and CDR2 YYEKEE (reference sequence). With 2 bases removed from V and 3 bases from J, the gap between germline ends came to 12 bases. This CDR3 is built from 15 residues. The CDR3 region has the DNA TGTGCCAGCAGCTTTGGGGGCGGGTTCAATCAGCCCCAGCATTTT. As protein: CASSFGGGFNQPQHF.

The table lists this clone with a count of one. The CDR3 bases are TGTGCCAGTAGTATCTTAGCGGGGGGGTACGATACGCAGTATTTT. Protein sequence: CASSILAGGYDTQYF. The gene calls are TRBV19 and TRBJ2-3, with TRBD2 identical over 11 bases. V shed 3 bases, J shed 6 bases, and the junction held 5 bases outside the gene matches. CDR1 is LNHDA and CDR2 is SQIVND in the germline V gene (reference sequence). The CDR3 length is 15 residues.

The CDR3 here is CASSLEAVLDEQYF. As DNA, the CDR3 is TGTGCCAGCAGCTTGGAGGCGGTCCTCGACGAGCAGTACTTC. The chain recombines TRBV5-5 with TRBJ2-7; D not resolved. The CDR3 extends over 14 amino acids. CDR1 is SGHKS, CDR2 YYEKEE, per germline (reference sequence). The ends were cut back, 0 bases at V and 5 bases at J, with 12 bases in the middle.

The chain carries TRBV6-8 and TRBJ1-2; the D is unclear. The CDR3 has 12 amino acids. Trimming took 6 bases from V and 8 from J, leaving 13 bases between them. Germline V gives CDR1 MNHGY, CDR2 SAAAGT. The CDR3, as DNA: TGTGCCAGCAGCCCCGGCAGGAGAGGCTACACCTTC. This translates into CASSPGRRGYTF.

This chain links TRBV9 with TRBJ2-3; 11 nucleotides match TRBD2. V dropped 3 bases and J dropped 2; count of bases not matched to a gene: 5. The CDR3 spans 16 residues. CDR1 and CDR2 (germline): SGDLS, YYNGEE. CDR3 bases: TGTGCCAGCAGCGACAGACTAGCGGGGATCACAGATACGCAGTATTTT. It translates to CASSDRLAGITDTQYF.

V usage is TRBV13 and J usage is TRBJ2-3; 8 nucleotides line up with TRBD2. The CDR3 covers 18 residues. Looked up from germline, CDR1 is PRHDT and CDR2 is FYEKMQ (reference sequence). The V segment lost 5 bases and the J segment 3 bases; nucleotides outside the gene matches: 16. The CDR3 reads CASSPRRDSRGGTDTQYF. CDR3 bases: TGTGCCAGCAGCCCCCGCCGGGACTCCCGGGGGGGGACAGATACGCAGTATTTT.

The CDR3 coding sequence is TGTGCCTGGAGGATCGGGGGGGATAATTCACCCCTCCACTTT. It specifies CAWRIGGDNSPLHF. The chain joins TRBV30 to TRBJ1-6, with D perhaps matching TRBD1 (5 bases). The V gene's germline CDR1 is GTSNPN and CDR2 SVGIG (reference sequence). CDR3 length: 14 residues. Trimming took 3 bases from V and 5 from J, leaving 11 bases between them.

The J gene is TRBJ1-2, the V gene TRBV19, with D possibly TRBD1 on 6 matching bases. Germline V CDR1 and CDR2: LNHDA, SQIVND (reference sequence). Trimming stripped 4 bases from V and 6 bases from J, with 15 bases between. This CDR3 has 14 residues. The CDR3 bases are TGTGCCAGTAGTACCAGGGGAAGAGAAGATGGCTACACCTTC. This encodes CASSTRGREDGYTF.

The chain carries TRBV5-5 and TRBJ2-3, with 9 positions matching TRBD1. J gave up 5 bases and V 2 bases, and 6 bases lay outside the gene matches. The length of the CDR3 is 15 residues. CDR1 and CDR2 (germline): SGHKS, YYEKEE (reference sequence). CDR3 sequence reads: CASSLWTGVKDTQYF. The CDR3 DNA follows: TGTGCCAGCAGCTTATGGACAGGGGTTAAAGATACGCAGTATTTT.

This sequence joins TRBV9 and TRBJ1-5; the D gene is possibly TRBD1 (6 bases). The germline V gene has CDR1 SGDLS and CDR2 YYNGEE. The CDR3 spans 15 residues. The V and J ends lost 4 bases and 4 bases respectively, with 15 bases between them. The CDR3 region has the DNA TGTGCCAGCAGCCACGACGGGACACGAAATCAGCCCCAGCATTTT. This translates into CASSHDGTRNQPQHF.

V gene TRBV2 combines with J gene TRBJ1-1; 7 bases map to TRBD1. This CDR3 has 13 amino acids. Germline V gene data show CDR1 as SNHLY and CDR2 as FYNNEI. The V gene end was trimmed by 5 bases and the J gene end by 6 bases; junction bases not matched to a gene: 6. CDR3 DNA: TGTGCCAGCAGTACAGGGGAAAACTCTGAAGCTTTCTTT. Translated: CASSTGENSEAFF.

The chain uses TRBV7-2 and TRBJ1-1, with D hard to call. CDR3 length equals 13 residues. V dropped 2 bases and J dropped 1 base, with 5 bases sitting between them. CDR1 and CDR2 from the germline V gene are SGHTA and FQGNSA. The CDR3: CASSLTANTEAFF. CDR3 in DNA: TGTGCCAGCAGCTTAACGGCGAACACTGAAGCTTTCTTT.